This is a list of T cell receptor beta chains from one sample in a study of blood T cell repertoires in COVID-19. Assay used: immunoSEQ multiplex PCR; TCRdb lists only in-frame clones, some missing. Of under 200,000 clones listed, more than 75% are singletons. The specimen was peripheral blood. These receptors all come from a middle-aged man with active or convalescent COVID-19. Each CDR3 is given with its conserved first and last residue. The D gene is left open where the match is weak. Not every row has a clone size; where given, it reads once, few, many or a size class.

clone size: .; V gene: TRBV7-6; J gene: TRBJ1-5; D gene: TRBD1; CDR3 protein: CASSPGGRQPQHF; CDR3 DNA: TGTGCCAGCAGCCCAGGGGGTAGGCAGCCCCAGCATTTT
clone size: .; V gene: TRBV24-1; J gene: TRBJ1-3; D gene: .; CDR3 protein: CATSQGYGNTIYF; CDR3 DNA: TGTGCCACCAGTCAGGGTTATGGAAACACCATATATTTT
clone size: .; V gene: TRBV18; J gene: TRBJ1-1; D gene: TRBD1; CDR3 protein: CASSPGQGAAEAFF; CDR3 DNA: TGTGCCAGCTCACCGGGACAGGGGGCGGCTGAAGCTTTCTTT
clone size: .; V gene: TRBV28; J gene: TRBJ1-6; D gene: .; CDR3 protein: CASSSQPVGVGNSPLHF; CDR3 DNA: TGTGCCAGCAGTAGTCAGCCCGTGGGCGTTGGTAATTCACCCCTCCACTTT
clone size: .; V gene: TRBV2; J gene: TRBJ1-1; D gene: TRBD1; CDR3 protein: CASSDTGGTEAFF; CDR3 DNA: TGTGCCAGCAGTGACACAGGGGGCACTGAAGCTTTCTTT
clone size: .; V gene: TRBV28; J gene: TRBJ2-2; D gene: .; CDR3 protein: CASSTTTAPGPNTGELFF; CDR3 DNA: TGTGCCAGCAGTACCACGACAGCGCCCGGCCCGAACACCGGGGAGCTGTTTTTT
clone size: once; V gene: TRBV9; J gene: TRBJ1-4; D gene: .; CDR3 protein: CASSVNRDREKLFF; CDR3 DNA: TGTGCCAGCAGCGTGAACAGGGATCGGGAAAAACTGTTTTTT
clone size: .; V gene: TRBV5-8; J gene: TRBJ2-7; D gene: .; CDR3 protein: CASSSRYEQYF; CDR3 DNA: TGTGCCAGCAGCTCTCGCTACGAGCAGTACTTC
clone size: .; V gene: TRBV28; J gene: TRBJ1-5; D gene: TRBD1; CDR3 protein: CASSRDRGSNQPQHF; CDR3 DNA: TGTGCCAGCAGTAGGGACAGGGGGAGCAATCAGCCCCAGCATTTT
clone size: .; V gene: TRBV7-6; J gene: TRBJ2-7; D gene: .; CDR3 protein: CASSLEWSGGAKDEQYF; CDR3 DNA: TGTGCCAGCAGCTTAGAGTGGTCCGGGGGAGCCAAGGACGAGCAGTACTTC
clone size: .; V gene: TRBV18; J gene: TRBJ2-1; D gene: TRBD2; CDR3 protein: CASSPRSGRALEQFF; CDR3 DNA: TGTGCCAGCTCACCACGTAGCGGGAGGGCCCTTGAGCAGTTCTTC
clone size: .; V gene: TRBV6-4; J gene: TRBJ2-2; D gene: .; CDR3 protein: CASSLTVGPGELFF; CDR3 DNA: TGTGCCAGCAGCCTCACCGTGGGGCCCGGGGAGCTGTTTTTT
clone size: .; V gene: TRBV4-1; J gene: TRBJ1-2; D gene: .; CDR3 protein: CASSQEGAGAGVRGYGYTF; CDR3 DNA: TGCGCCAGCAGCCAAGAGGGGGCAGGAGCCGGCGTTCGGGGCTATGGCTACACCTTC